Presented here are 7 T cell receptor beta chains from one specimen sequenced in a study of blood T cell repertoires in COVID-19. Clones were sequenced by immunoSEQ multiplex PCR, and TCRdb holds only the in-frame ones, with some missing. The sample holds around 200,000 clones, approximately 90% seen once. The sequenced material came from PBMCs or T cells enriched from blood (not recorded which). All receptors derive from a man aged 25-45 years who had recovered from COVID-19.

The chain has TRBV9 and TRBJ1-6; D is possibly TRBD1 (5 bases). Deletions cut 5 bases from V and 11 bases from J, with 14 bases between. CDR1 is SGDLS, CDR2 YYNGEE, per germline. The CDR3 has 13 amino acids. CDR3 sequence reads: CASSAGEGTPLHF. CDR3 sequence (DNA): TGTGCCAGCAGTGCGGGGGAGGGTACACCCCTCCACTTT.

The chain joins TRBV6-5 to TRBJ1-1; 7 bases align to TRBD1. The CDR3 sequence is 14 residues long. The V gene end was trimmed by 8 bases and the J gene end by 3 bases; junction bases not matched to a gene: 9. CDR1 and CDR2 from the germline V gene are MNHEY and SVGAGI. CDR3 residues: CASGDYDRDTEAFF. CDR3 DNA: TGTGCCAGCGGAGACTATGACAGGGACACTGAAGCTTTCTTT.

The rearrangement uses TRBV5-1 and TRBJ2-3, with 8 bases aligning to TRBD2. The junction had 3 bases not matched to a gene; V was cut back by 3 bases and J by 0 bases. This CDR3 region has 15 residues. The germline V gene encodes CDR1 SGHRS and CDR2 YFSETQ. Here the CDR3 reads CASSSLAASTDTQYF. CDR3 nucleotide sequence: TGCGCCAGCAGCTCACTAGCGGCTAGCACAGATACGCAGTATTTT.

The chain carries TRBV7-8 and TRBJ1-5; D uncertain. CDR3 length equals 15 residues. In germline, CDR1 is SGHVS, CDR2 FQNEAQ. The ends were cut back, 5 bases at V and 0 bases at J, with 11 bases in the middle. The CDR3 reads CASSLTTGSNQPQHF. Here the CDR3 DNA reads TGTGCCAGCAGCCTGACCACGGGTAGCAATCAGCCCCAGCATTTT.

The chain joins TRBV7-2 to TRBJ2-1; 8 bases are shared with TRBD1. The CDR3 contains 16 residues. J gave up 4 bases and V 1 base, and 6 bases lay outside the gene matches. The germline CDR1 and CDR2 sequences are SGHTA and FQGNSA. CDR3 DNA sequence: TGTGCCAGCAGCTTAGTCTCGGGACAGGAGTACAATGAGCAGTTCTTC. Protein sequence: CASSLVSGQEYNEQFF.

The CDR3 sequence is CAWSRDSGNTIYF. The CDR3, as DNA: TGTGCCTGGAGCCGAGACTCTGGAAACACCATATATTTT. The chain employs TRBV30 and TRBJ1-3, with D unclear. CDR3 length equals 13 residues. The germline V and J ends were trimmed by 3 bases and 0 bases, with 6 bases remaining between them. Germline V gene data show CDR1 as GTSNPN and CDR2 as SVGIG (reference sequence). Using reference TRBV30 and TRBJ1-3 for the parts outside the CDR3, the full variable domain is SQTIHQWPATLVQPVGSPLSLECTVEGTSNPNLYWYRQAAGRGLQLLFYSVGIGQISSEVPQNLSASRPQDRQFILSSKKLLLSDSGFYLCAWSRDSGNTIYFGEGSWLTVV.

The CDR3 DNA follows: TGTGCCATCAGTGGACTAGCGGGAGGAGGTTCGAACACCGGGGAGCTGTTTTTT. Translation gives CAISGLAGGGSNTGELFF. The chain couples TRBV10-3 to TRBJ2-2; 13 bases line up with TRBD2. In germline, CDR1 is ENHRY, CDR2 SYGVKD. The CDR3 totals 18 residues. V gave up 4 bases and J gave up 0 bases; unmatched junction bases: 5.